Each of the 23 T cell receptor beta chains below was sequenced from the same sample in a study of T-cell reconstitution after alpha-beta-depleted transplantation in children. Unique molecular identifiers were built into the TCRbeta library. TCRdb redid the calling of the PCR reads with MiXCR, one entry per CDR3 protein. Counted here are approximately 400,000 distinct CDR3 sequences, 11% occurring once; the ten biggest clones make up roughly 6%. The material was PBMCs from the stem cell graft donor, obtained from the stem cell graft. These receptors were collected from a human donor who donated a stem cell graft to a child with acute myeloid leukemia.

This chain connects TRBV20-1 to TRBJ2-3; the match to TRBD2 covers 8 bases. Germline CDR1 and CDR2: DFQATT and SNEGSKA (reference sequence). J lost 7 bases, V lost 5 bases, and 8 bases had no gene match. The CDR3 has 13 amino acids. CDR3 in DNA: TGCAGTGCTCCCAGCGGGAGTGTGAATACGCAGTATTTT. Its translation: CSAPSGSVNTQYF.

This clonotype appeared once. The genes are TRBV29-1 and TRBJ2-1, with 8 bases identical to TRBD1. The J call is uncertain, as TRBJ2-7 better fits the DNA end. Looked up from germline, CDR1 is SQVTM and CDR2 is ANQGSEA. This CDR3 has 15 residues. Here the CDR3 reads CSVEGRQGSHNEQYF. The DNA for the CDR3 is TGCAGCGTTGAAGGTAGACAGGGGTCACACAATGAGCAGTACTTC.

In its sample, this clonotype was seen many times. The chain has TRBV29-1 and TRBJ2-1, with TRBD2 matching over 7 bases. Germline CDR1 and CDR2: SQVTM and ANQGSEA. The CDR3 consists of 13 residues. The J segment lost 10 bases and the V segment lost 7 bases, leaving 13 bases of the junction unmatched. The CDR3 loop is CSAVGPREDEQFF. CDR3 coding DNA: TGCAGCGCTGTCGGACCCCGGGAGGACGAGCAGTTCTTC.

In this sample, this clonotype turned up many times. V usage is TRBV5-1 and J usage is TRBJ2-5; 10 bases map to TRBD2. The CDR3 spans 14 residues. CDR1 SGHRS and CDR2 YFSETQ come from the germline V gene. V lost 9 bases to trimming and J lost 2 bases; unmatched junction nucleotides: 7. Here the CDR3 DNA reads TGCGCCACCCGAATTAGCGGGGGGCAAGAGACCCAGTACTTC. Amino acids: CATRISGGQETQYF.

This clonotype showed up many times. The chain recombines TRBV10-3 with TRBJ1-4; 9 nucleotides match TRBD1. The CDR3 is 12 amino acids. CDR1 is ENHRY and CDR2 is SYGVKD in the germline V gene. V gave up 3 bases and J gave up 14 bases; unmatched junction bases: 4. The CDR3: CAISDRDRGLFF. The CDR3 DNA reads as TGTGCCATCAGTGATCGAGACAGGGGGCTGTTTTTT.

This clonotype was seen a handful of times. The V and J genes are TRBV7-9 and TRBJ2-3; TRBD2 agrees at 8 bases. CDR1 is SEHNR and CDR2 is FQNEAQ in the germline V gene (reference sequence). Trimming took 5 bases from V and 4 from J; bases not matched to a gene: 5. This CDR3 spans 14 amino acids. The CDR3 DNA reads as TGTGCCAGCAGCGACGGGACTAGGGCAGATACGCAGTATTTT. Protein product: CASSDGTRADTQYF.

The chain is built from TRBV14 and TRBJ2-3; the D is unclear. Trimming removed 2 bases from V and 3 bases from J, with 6 bases in between. Per the germline V gene, CDR1 is SGHDN and CDR2 is FVKESK. The CDR3 runs to 13 residues. DNA for the CDR3: TGTGCCAGCAGCCAATACTGGACAGATACGCAGTATTTT. This gives the protein CASSQYWTDTQYF.

This clonotype was counted between two and nine times. The chain joins TRBV20-1 to TRBJ1-5, with D possibly TRBD1 on 5 matching bases. The V gene lost 3 bases and the J gene lost 4 bases, with 16 bases spanning the gap. The CDR3 runs to 15 residues. Germline V CDR1 and CDR2: DFQATT, SNEGSKA (reference sequence). The CDR3 DNA sequence: TGCAGTGCTAGGGTCCCGGGACGGTGGAATCAGCCCCAGCATTTT. Its translation: CSARVPGRWNQPQHF.

This clonotype has ten or more counts. V gene TRBV7-2 combines with J gene TRBJ2-2, with D tentatively TRBD1 (5 bases). Germline CDR1 is SGHTA and CDR2 is FQGNSA. Trimming removed 1 base at V and 4 bases at J, with 13 bases between. This CDR3 has 16 amino acids. The CDR3 nucleotides read TGTGCCAGCAGCTTAGATAGTATAGGGGCCACCGGGGAGCTGTTTTTT. It translates to CASSLDSIGATGELFF.

This clonotype has a count of ten or more. Mismatch with germline at one junction end may stem from a read error. This chain uses TRBV20-1 with TRBJ2-1; no reliable D call. This CDR3 is 13 amino acids long. Germline-derived CDR1 and CDR2 are DFQATT and SNEGSKA (reference sequence). CDR3 in amino acids: CSAPGPQHDEQFF. The CDR3 DNA reads TGCAGTGCCCCGGGCCCCCAGCACGATGAGCAGTTCTTT.

The rearrangement links TRBV12-5 to TRBJ2-4; perhaps TRBD1 as D (6 bases). The CDR3 contains 21 residues. V lost 3 bases and J lost 3, with 30 bases in between. CDR1 is LGHNT and CDR2 is FRNRAP in the germline V gene. CDR3 DNA: TGTGCTAGTGGTTTTTGGGCCACTTCGAGTTCCAGGGGCAGGGGCAAAAACATTCAGTACTTC. It is translated as CASGFWATSSSRGRGKNIQYF.

This clonotype was detected ten times or more. The chain is built from TRBV5-6 and TRBJ2-1, with TRBD1 identical over 7 bases. V gave up 0 bases and J gave up 5 bases; unmatched junction bases: 8. Looked up from germline, CDR1 is SGHDT and CDR2 is YYEEEE. This CDR3 contains 16 residues. CDR3 sequence: CASSLALRGHHNEQFF. The CDR3 DNA sequence: TGTGCCAGCAGCTTGGCCCTAAGGGGGCATCACAATGAGCAGTTCTTC.

This clonotype occurred a few times. The chain joins TRBV7-9 to TRBJ1-3; 9 bases fit TRBD1. This CDR3 has 17 amino acids. After removal of 4 bases from V and 0 bases from J, the junction contained 7 bases not matched to a gene. Germline V lookup: CDR1 SEHNR, CDR2 FQNEAQ (reference sequence). In nucleotides, the CDR3 is TGTGCCAGCAGCTCGAGGGGACAGGGTTCCTCTGGAAACACCATATATTTT. It specifies CASSSRGQGSSGNTIYF.

Only a few counts were recorded for this clonotype. The rearrangement joins TRBV2 to TRBJ2-2, with D possibly TRBD1 on 6 matching bases. From germline, CDR1 is SNHLY and CDR2 FYNNEI. The CDR3 is 13 residues long. Trimming pared 7 bases from V and 9 bases from J, leaving 15 bases between. The CDR3 spells CASIGVTGRELFF. DNA of the CDR3: TGTGCCAGCATCGGCGTTACAGGGAGGGAGCTGTTTTTT.

This sequence joins TRBV7-9 and TRBJ1-1; D is undetermined. From germline, CDR1 is SEHNR and CDR2 FQNEAQ (reference sequence). Trimming removed 5 bases at V and 1 base at J, with 14 bases between. The CDR3 length is 15 residues. The CDR3 protein is CASSSFGISNTEAFF. The CDR3 coding sequence is TGTGCCAGCAGCAGCTTCGGCATATCGAACACTGAAGCTTTCTTT.

This clonotype was picked up a small number of times. The CDR3 loop reads CASSLRQGGGHTEAFF. The CDR3, as DNA: TGTGCCAGCAGCTTAAGACAGGGGGGGGGGCACACTGAAGCTTTCTTT. This chain joins TRBV7-6 and TRBJ1-1; TRBD1 matches at 9 bases. The J segment lost 3 bases and the V segment lost 2 bases, leaving 7 bases of the junction unmatched. In germline, CDR1 is SGHVS, CDR2 FNYEAQ. This CDR3 contains 16 residues.

The chain uses TRBV2 and TRBJ2-7; TRBD2 is a possible D gene (6 bases). The CDR3 is 13 amino acids. Trimming removed 7 bases at V and 4 bases at J, with 14 bases between. Germline V lookup: CDR1 SNHLY, CDR2 FYNNEI. CDR3 sequence: CASTGAEGYEQYF. CDR3 nucleotides: TGTGCCAGCACGGGAGCCGAAGGATACGAGCAGTACTTC.

The rearrangement uses TRBV7-8 and TRBJ2-1; tentative D call: TRBD1 (6 bases). Trimming pared 5 bases from V and 2 bases from J, leaving 10 bases between. The CDR3 spans 14 residues. In germline, CDR1 is SGHVS, CDR2 FQNEAQ. For the CDR3, the DNA is TGTGCCAGCAGCCGGGACACGCCCTACAATGAGCAGTTCTTC. Its translation: CASSRDTPYNEQFF.

This clonotype was detected only a few times. The V call is TRBV5-1, the J call TRBJ1-2; D is possibly TRBD1 (5 bases). The ends were cut back, 4 bases at V and 3 bases at J, with 19 bases in the middle. Looked up from germline, CDR1 is SGHRS and CDR2 is YFSETQ. The CDR3 is 16 amino acids. This chain's CDR3 is CASSLNRPTGDYGYTF. The CDR3 region has the DNA TGCGCCAGCAGCCTGAACCGACCTACAGGAGACTATGGCTACACCTTC. The entire variable domain, with the rest obtained from reference TRBV5-1 and TRBJ1-2, is as follows: KAGVTQTPRYLIKTRGQQVTLSCSPISGHRSVSWYQQTPGQGLQFLFEYFSETQRNKGNFPGRFSGRQFSNSRSEMNVSTLELGDSALYLCASSLNRPTGDYGYTFGSGTRLTVV.

The rearrangement joins TRBV24-1 to TRBJ1-1, with a possible D match to TRBD1 (6 bases). The germline V gene encodes CDR1 KGHDR and CDR2 SFDVKD. The length of the CDR3 is 16 residues. Trimming pared 4 bases from V and 4 bases from J, leaving 18 bases between. The CDR3 nucleotides are TGTGCCACCAGTGACCGGGGGCCATGGTCGGGCACTGAAGCTTTCTTT. Translated, it gives CATSDRGPWSGTEAFF.

This clonotype was found once. The rearrangement joins TRBV10-3 to TRBJ1-5; 8 bases fit TRBD1. Germline V gene lookup returns CDR1 ENHRY and CDR2 SYGVKD. J gave up 4 bases and V 5 bases, and 10 bases lay outside the gene matches. The CDR3 is 16 amino acids. CDR3 in DNA: TGTGCCATCAGTAAGACAGGGGTAGATTGGAATCAGCCCCAGCATTTT. This encodes CAISKTGVDWNQPQHF.

J is TRBJ1-5 and V is TRBV5-5, with no clear D. There are 12 residues in the CDR3. CDR1 and CDR2 (germline): SGHKS, YYEKEE (reference sequence). The V end was cut by 4 bases, the J end by 4 bases, with 6 bases between. The CDR3 loop reads CASSARNQPQHF. The DNA for the CDR3 is TGTGCCAGCAGCGCTAGGAATCAGCCCCAGCATTTT.

The chain couples TRBV10-3 to TRBJ2-7, with a weak D call TRBD1 (6 bases). In germline, CDR1 is ENHRY, CDR2 SYGVKD. This CDR3 comprises 14 residues. Trimming took off 5 bases at V and 4 bases at J, with 15 bases between the two ends. CDR3 residues: CAISPQGLLYEQYF. CDR3 DNA: TGTGCCATCAGTCCCCAGGGGCTCCTATACGAGCAGTACTTC.